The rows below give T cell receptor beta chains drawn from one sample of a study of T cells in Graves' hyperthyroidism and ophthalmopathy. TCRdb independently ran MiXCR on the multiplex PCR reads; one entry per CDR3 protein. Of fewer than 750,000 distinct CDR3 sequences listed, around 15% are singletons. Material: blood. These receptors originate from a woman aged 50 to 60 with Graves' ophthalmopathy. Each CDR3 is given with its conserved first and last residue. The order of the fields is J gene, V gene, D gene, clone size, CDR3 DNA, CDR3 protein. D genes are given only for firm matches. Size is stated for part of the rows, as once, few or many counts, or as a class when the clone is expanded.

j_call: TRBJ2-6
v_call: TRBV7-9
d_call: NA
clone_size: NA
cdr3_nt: TGTGCCAGCAGCTTAGGGGCAGGCAAGCCAAACTCTGGGGCCAACGTCCTGACTTTC
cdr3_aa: CASSLGAGKPNSGANVLTF

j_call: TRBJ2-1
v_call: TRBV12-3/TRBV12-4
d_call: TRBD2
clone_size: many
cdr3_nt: TGTGCCAGCAGTTTAGGATTCGGAGCGGGGGCCGTGAAGCAGTTCTTC
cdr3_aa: CASSLGFGAGAVKQFF

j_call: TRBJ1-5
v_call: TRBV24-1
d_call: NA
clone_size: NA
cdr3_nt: TGTGCCACCAGTGATTTAGACGGTCCAAATCAGCCCCAGCATTTT
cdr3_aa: CATSDLDGPNQPQHF

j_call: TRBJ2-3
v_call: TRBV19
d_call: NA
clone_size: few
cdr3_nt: TGTGCCAGTATGCGGGACCTCACAGATACGCAGTATTTT
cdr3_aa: CASMRDLTDTQYF

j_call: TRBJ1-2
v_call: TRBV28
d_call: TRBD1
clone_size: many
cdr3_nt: TGTGCCAGCAGACGATACAGGGGATCATACTATGGCTACACCTTC
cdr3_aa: CASRRYRGSYYGYTF

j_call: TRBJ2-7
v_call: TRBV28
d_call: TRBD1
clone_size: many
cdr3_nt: TGTGCCAGCAGCATTCGGGACAGGAGCTACGAGCAGTACTTC
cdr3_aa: CASSIRDRSYEQYF

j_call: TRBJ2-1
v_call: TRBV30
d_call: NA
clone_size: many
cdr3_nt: TGTGCCTGTACCTCTGCGGGCTCGAGTGAGCAGTTCTTC
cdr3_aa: CACTSAGSSEQFF

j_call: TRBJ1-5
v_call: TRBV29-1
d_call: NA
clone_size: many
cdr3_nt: TGCAGCGTTGCCGGGACGAATCAGCCCCAGCATTTT
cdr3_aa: CSVAGTNQPQHF

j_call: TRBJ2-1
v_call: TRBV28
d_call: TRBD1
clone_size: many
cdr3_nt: TGTGCCAGCCTCCTTGAGGGACAGGGGGATTTCAATGAGCAGTTCTTC
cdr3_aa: CASLLEGQGDFNEQFF

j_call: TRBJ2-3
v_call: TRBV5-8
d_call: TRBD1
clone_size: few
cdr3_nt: TGTGCCAGCAGCCCGGACAGGGGCCCTCCGGATACGCAGTATTTT
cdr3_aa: CASSPDRGPPDTQYF

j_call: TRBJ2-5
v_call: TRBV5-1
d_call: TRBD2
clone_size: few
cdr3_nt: TGCGCCAGCAGCTTGGGACTAGCGCAAGTCGGTGGAGAGACCCAGTACTTC
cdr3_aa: CASSLGLAQVGGETQYF

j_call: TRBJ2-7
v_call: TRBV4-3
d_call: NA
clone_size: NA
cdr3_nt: TGCGCCAGCAGCCAGAGCGCTCACGAGACCTACGAGCAGTACTTC
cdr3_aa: CASSQSAHETYEQYF

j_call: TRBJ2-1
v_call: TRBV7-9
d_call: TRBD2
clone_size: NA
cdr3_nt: TGTGCCAGCAGCGAAGGCGGGAGGGCCATCAATGAGCAGTTCTTC
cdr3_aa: CASSEGGRAINEQFF

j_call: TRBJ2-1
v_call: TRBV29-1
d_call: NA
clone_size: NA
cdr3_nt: TGCAGCGTTGTATTTGGCTACAATGAGCAGTTCTTC
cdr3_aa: CSVVFGYNEQFF

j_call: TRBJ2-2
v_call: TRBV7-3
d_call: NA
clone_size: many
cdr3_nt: TGTGCCAGCAGGCCGCACCTGGCCGGGGAGCTGTTTTTT
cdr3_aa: CASRPHLAGELFF

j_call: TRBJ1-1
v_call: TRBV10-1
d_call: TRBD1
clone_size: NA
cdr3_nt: TGCGCCAGCGCCCCCGGGGGACAGGGGGCCACTGAAGCTTTCTTT
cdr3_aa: CASAPGGQGATEAFF

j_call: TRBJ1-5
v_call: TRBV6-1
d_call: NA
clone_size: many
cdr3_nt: TGTGCCAGCAGTGAACTTTCGCGGGGACGGAATCAGCCCCAGCATTTT
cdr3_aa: CASSELSRGRNQPQHF

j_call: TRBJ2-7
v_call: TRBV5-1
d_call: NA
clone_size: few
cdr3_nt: TGCGCCAGCGGCTCGGACAGAGCCTACGAGCAGTACTTC
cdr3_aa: CASGSDRAYEQYF

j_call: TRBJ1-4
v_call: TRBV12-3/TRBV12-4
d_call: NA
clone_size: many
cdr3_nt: TGTGCCAGCAGTTTAGCAGGGGTCGAAAAACTGTTTTTT
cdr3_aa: CASSLAGVEKLFF

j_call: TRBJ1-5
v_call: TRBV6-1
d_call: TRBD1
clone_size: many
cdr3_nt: TGTGCCAGCAGGAATTCTCCGGGACAGGGGATCTTTCAGCCCCAGCATTTT
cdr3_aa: CASRNSPGQGIFQPQHF

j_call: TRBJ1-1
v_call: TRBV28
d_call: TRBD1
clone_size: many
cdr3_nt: TGTGCCAGCAGTTTAGGAGGACAGGGAAGGACTGAAGCTTTCTTT
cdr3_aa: CASSLGGQGRTEAFF

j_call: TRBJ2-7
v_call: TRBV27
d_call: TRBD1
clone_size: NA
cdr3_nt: TGTGCCAGCAGTCAACCCTCAGGGGGCCTATTTTACGAGCAGTACTTC
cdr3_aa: CASSQPSGGLFYEQYF

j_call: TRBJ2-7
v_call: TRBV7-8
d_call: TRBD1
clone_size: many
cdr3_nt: TGTGCCAGCAGCCCAGGGACAGCGGAGTGGGAGCAGTACTTC
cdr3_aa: CASSPGTAEWEQYF

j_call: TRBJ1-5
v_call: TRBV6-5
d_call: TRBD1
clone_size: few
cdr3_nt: TGTGCCAGCAGTTACGGGACAGCGGGGGCCCAGCATTTT
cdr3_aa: CASSYGTAGAQHF

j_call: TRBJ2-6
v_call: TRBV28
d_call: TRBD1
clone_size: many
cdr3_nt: TGTGCCAGCAGTTCGACAGGGACTGGGGCCAACGTCCTGACTTTC
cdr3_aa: CASSSTGTGANVLTF

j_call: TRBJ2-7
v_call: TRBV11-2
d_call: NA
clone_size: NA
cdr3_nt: TGTGCCAGCAGCCAGGTACTAGCATATCCCTACGAGCAGTACTTC
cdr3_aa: CASSQVLAYPYEQYF

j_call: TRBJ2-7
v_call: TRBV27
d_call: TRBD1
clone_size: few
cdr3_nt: TGTGCCAGCACAGACGGGACAGGACCAACCTACGAGCAGTACTTC
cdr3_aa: CASTDGTGPTYEQYF

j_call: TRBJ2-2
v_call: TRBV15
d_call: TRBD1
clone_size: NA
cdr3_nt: TGTGCCACCAGCAGAACAACCAGGGGGAGTAGGGCCGGGGAGCTGTTTTTT
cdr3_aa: CATSRTTRGSRAGELFF

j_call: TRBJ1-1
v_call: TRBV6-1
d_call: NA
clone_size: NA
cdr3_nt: TGTGCCAGCAGTTACGGAATAGGGAACACTGAAGCTTTCTTT
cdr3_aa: CASSYGIGNTEAFF

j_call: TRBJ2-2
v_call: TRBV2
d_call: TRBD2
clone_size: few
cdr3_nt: TGTGCCAGCAGTGAATCGACTAGCGGGAGACCCGGGGAGCTGTTTTTT
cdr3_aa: CASSESTSGRPGELFF

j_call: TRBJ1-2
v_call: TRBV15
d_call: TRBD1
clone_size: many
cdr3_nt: TGTGCCACCAGCAGCAGGGGGCTTAGTAGTAAGGGCTACACCTTC
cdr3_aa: CATSSRGLSSKGYTF

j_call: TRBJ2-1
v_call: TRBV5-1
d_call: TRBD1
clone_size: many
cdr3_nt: TGCGCCAGCAGCCTGACAGGGGGCGAGTACAATGAGCAGTTCTTC
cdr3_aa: CASSLTGGEYNEQFF

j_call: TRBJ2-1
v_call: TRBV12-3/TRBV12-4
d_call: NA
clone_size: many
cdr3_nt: TGTGCCAGCAGTTCTTTCAGACTTACAAATGAGCAGTTCTTC
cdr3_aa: CASSSFRLTNEQFF